The 2 T cell receptor beta chains below were found in one sample sequenced in a study of blood T cell repertoires in COVID-19. Measured with immunoSEQ multiplex PCR; TCRdb has only the in-frame clones, and not every one. This sample has just under 350,000 clones, with about nine tenths found just once. Sequencing was done on a sample of peripheral blood. The origin of the receptors is a woman between 65 and 79 years old with COVID-19, enrolled during active disease.

The chain is built from TRBV5-4 and TRBJ1-1; 7 nucleotides agree with TRBD1. CDR1 and CDR2 from the germline V gene are SGHNT and YYREEE (reference sequence). The trim removed 2 bases at V and 5 bases at J, leaving 9 bases unmatched. The CDR3 has 15 residues. The CDR3, as DNA: TGTGCCAGCAGCTTTCCACAGGGGCTGGTGACTGAAGCTTTCTTT. This gives the protein CASSFPQGLVTEAFF.

The chain joins TRBV28 to TRBJ2-7, with D perhaps matching TRBD2 (5 bases). Germline CDR1 is MDHEN and CDR2 is SYDVKM. V was clipped by 5 bases and J by 7 bases, with 15 bases between them. The CDR3 length is 13 residues. The CDR3 region has the DNA TGTGCCAGCAGTGTGGGCAGGTCGGGGGAGCAGTACTTC. Its protein is CASSVGRSGEQYF.